This record concerns one T cell receptor beta chain sequence. This record comes from a study of blood T cell repertoires in COVID-19. In the study overall: The United States, Italy and Spain supplied acute and convalescent COVID-19 samples. T cells, B-cell-depleted T cells, or PBMCs provided the cDNA or gDNA that served as material.

Using immunoSEQ multiplex PCR, the repertoire was profiled, and TCRdb retains in-frame clones only, with some absent. The repertoire holds about 250,000 clones, with 80% to 90% as singletons. V was clipped by 7 bases and J by 7 bases, with 20 bases between them. Germline assignment: CDR1 LNHDA and CDR2 SQIVND (reference sequence). This CDR3 is built from 16 residues. The V and J genes are TRBV19 and TRBJ1-6, with unresolved D. The sample was PBMCs or T cells enriched from blood (not recorded which). This clonotype was sampled from a woman aged 18-29 years who had recovered from COVID-19. CDR3 coding DNA: TGTGCCAGTACCCTTTCCCTGGGAGCGGAGAATTCACCCCTCCACTTT. It specifies CASTLSLGAENSPLHF. The full variable domain, completed using reference TRBV19 and TRBJ1-6, is DGGITQSPKYLFRKEGQNVTLSCEQNLNHDAMYWYRQDPGQGLRLIYYSQIVNDFQKGDIAEGYSVSREKKESFPLTVTSAQKNPTAFYLCASTLSLGAENSPLHFGNGTRLTVT.